This note documents a single T cell receptor (beta chain) sequence. Its cognate antigen is unknown. This record belongs to a study of cytomegalovirus exposure and HLA in healthy donors. Findings and limits, study-wide: The classifier reportedly diagnosed cytomegalovirus status with high specificity and sensitivity.

The approximately 130-subject validation cohort, separate from the roughly 700-subject first cohort, included the donors. TCRdb's table, derived via immunoSEQ multiplex PCR, lists solely in-frame clones and lacks some. This sample has about 150,000 clones, with approximately 86% found just once. Sequencing used PBMCs. The TCR was taken from a man younger than 35 in good health and CMV-seropositive.

In DNA, the CDR3 is TGTGCCATCACCCGGGACACAGCCTACGAGCAGTACTTC. Translated, it gives CAITRDTAYEQYF. The rearrangement uses TRBV10-3 and TRBJ2-7; D might be TRBD1 (6 bases). Looked up from germline, CDR1 is ENHRY and CDR2 is SYGVKD. This CDR3 is 13 amino acids long. V lost 7 bases and J lost 2, with 12 bases in between.